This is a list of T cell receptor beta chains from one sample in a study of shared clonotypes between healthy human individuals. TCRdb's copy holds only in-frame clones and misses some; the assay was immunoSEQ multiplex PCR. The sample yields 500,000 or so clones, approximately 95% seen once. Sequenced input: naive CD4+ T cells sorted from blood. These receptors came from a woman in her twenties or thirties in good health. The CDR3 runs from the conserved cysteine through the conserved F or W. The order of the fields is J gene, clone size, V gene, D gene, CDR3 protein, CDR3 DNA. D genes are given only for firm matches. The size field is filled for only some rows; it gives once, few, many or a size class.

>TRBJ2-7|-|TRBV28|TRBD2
CASTSPSGPYEQYF
TGTGCCAGCACCTCGCCTAGCGGTCCCTACGAGCAGTACTTC
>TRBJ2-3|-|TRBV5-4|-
CASSTPGRPSDTQYF
TGTGCCAGCAGCACCCCGGGCCGCCCCTCAGATACGCAGTATTTT
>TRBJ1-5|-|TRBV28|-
CASSLFGGGQPQHF
TGTGCCAGCAGTTTATTCGGGGGGGGTCAGCCCCAGCATTTT
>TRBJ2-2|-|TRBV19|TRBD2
CASNGGGKVAGYNTGELFF
TGTGCCAGTAACGGAGGGGGAAAGGTAGCGGGATACAACACCGGGGAGCTGTTTTTT
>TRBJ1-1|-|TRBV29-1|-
CSVKWTGGTEAFF
TGCAGCGTTAAATGGACGGGAGGAACTGAAGCTTTCTTT
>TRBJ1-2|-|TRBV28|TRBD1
CASSRQGSINYGYTF
TGTGCCAGCAGCAGACAGGGGAGTATTAACTATGGCTACACCTTC
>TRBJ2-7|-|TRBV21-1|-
CASSELAEERIYEQYF
TGTGCCAGCAGCGAACTAGCGGAAGAAAGAATCTACGAGCAGTACTTC
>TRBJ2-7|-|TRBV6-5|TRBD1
CASSYSGQYSYEQYF
TGTGCCAGCAGTTACTCGGGACAGTACTCCTACGAGCAGTACTTC
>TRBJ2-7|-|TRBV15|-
CATSRDVPGIYEQYF
TGTGCCACCAGCAGAGATGTTCCGGGGATCTACGAGCAGTACTTC
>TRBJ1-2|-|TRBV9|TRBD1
CASSPRQGANTF
TGTGCCAGCAGCCCCCGACAGGGGGCCAACACCTTC
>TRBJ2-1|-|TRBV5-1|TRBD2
CASSPGTSADNEQFF
TGCGCCAGCAGCCCCGGGACTAGCGCGGACAATGAGCAGTTCTTC
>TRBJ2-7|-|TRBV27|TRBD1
CASSPQGARYEQYF
TGTGCCAGCAGTCCCCAGGGGGCGCGGTACGAGCAGTACTTC
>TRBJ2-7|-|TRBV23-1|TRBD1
CASSQIIYRTGAYEQYF
TGCGCCAGCAGTCAAATCATATATAGGACAGGGGCCTACGAGCAGTACTTC
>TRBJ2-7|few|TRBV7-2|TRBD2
CARGTSSFTYEQYF
TGTGCCAGGGGGACTAGCAGCTTTACCTACGAGCAGTACTTC
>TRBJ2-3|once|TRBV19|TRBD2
CASSNPAGGPDTQYF
TGTGCCAGTAGTAATCCAGCGGGAGGTCCAGATACGCAGTATTTT
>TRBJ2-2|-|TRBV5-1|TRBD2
CASSLDGGSTGELFF
TGCGCCAGCAGCTTGGACGGCGGGAGCACCGGGGAGCTGTTTTTT
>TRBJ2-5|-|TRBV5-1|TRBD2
CASSFGLAGGQETQYF
TGCGCCAGCAGCTTTGGACTAGCGGGAGGGCAAGAGACCCAGTACTTC
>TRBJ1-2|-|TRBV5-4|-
CASSLGTAAYYGYTF
TGTGCCAGCAGCTTAGGGACGGCTGCTTACTATGGCTACACCTTC
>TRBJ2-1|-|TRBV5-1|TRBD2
CASSLSGSGYNEQFF
TGCGCCAGCAGTCTCAGCGGGAGCGGGTACAATGAGCAGTTCTTC
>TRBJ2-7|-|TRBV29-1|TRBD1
CSVEEGQGDEQYF
TGCAGCGTTGAAGAAGGGCAGGGGGACGAGCAGTACTTC
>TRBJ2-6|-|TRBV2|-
CASDTASGANVLTF
TGTGCCAGCGACACGGCCTCTGGGGCCAACGTCCTGACTTTC
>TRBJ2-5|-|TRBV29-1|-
CSARLGAPGETQYF
TGCAGCGCCAGGCTGGGAGCACCGGGAGAGACCCAGTACTTC
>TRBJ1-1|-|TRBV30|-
CAWTTTGIGGEAFF
TGTGCCTGGACCACCACTGGGATTGGTGGTGAAGCTTTCTTT
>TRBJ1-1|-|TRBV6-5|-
CASSLGGFNTEAFF
TGTGCCAGCAGCTTAGGGGGGTTCAACACTGAAGCTTTCTTT
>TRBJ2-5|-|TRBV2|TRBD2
CASSAGVLPETQYF
TGTGCCAGCAGCGCGGGAGTCCTCCCCGAGACCCAGTACTTC
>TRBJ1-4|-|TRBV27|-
CASSPDGGVEKLFF
TGTGCCAGCAGTCCGGACGGGGGGGTGGAAAAACTGTTTTTT
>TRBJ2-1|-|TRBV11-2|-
CASSLGRDEYNEQFF
TGTGCCAGCAGCTTGGGGCGGGACGAATACAATGAGCAGTTCTTC
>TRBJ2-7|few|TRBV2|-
CASSEDRPYEQYF
TGTGCCAGCAGTGAGGACCGCCCCTACGAGCAGTACTTC
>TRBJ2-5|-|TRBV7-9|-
CASSRTDEETQYF
TGTGCCAGCAGCCGGACAGATGAGGAGACCCAGTACTTC
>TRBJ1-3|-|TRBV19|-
CASSIERASGSGNTIYF
TGTGCCAGTAGTATAGAGAGGGCGAGCGGCTCTGGAAACACCATATATTTT
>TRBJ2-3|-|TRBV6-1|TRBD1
CASSVRTGRSTDTQYF
TGTGCCAGCAGTGTAAGGACAGGCCGAAGCACAGATACGCAGTATTTT
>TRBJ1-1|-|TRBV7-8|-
CASSLAWGSSNTEAFF
TGTGCCAGCAGCTTAGCGTGGGGGTCATCGAACACTGAAGCTTTCTTT
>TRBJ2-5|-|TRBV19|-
CASSIRDRETQYF
TGTGCCAGTAGTATACGAGACAGAGAGACCCAGTACTTC
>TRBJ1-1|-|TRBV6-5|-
CASRTTGTANTEAFF
TGTGCCAGCAGGACAACCGGGACCGCGAACACTGAAGCTTTCTTT
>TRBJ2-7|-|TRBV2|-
CASSGLGYEQYF
TGTGCCAGCAGTGGATTGGGCTACGAGCAGTACTTC
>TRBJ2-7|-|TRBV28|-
CASSLGMGDPYEQYF
TGTGCCAGCAGTTTAGGCATGGGGGATCCCTACGAGCAGTACTTC
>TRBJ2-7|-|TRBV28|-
CASNGGPPPYEQYF
TGTGCCAGCAATGGGGGCCCACCCCCTTACGAGCAGTACTTC
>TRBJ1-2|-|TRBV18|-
CASSPRIGGLYGYTF
TGTGCCAGCTCACCAAGGATTGGGGGGCTCTATGGCTACACCTTC
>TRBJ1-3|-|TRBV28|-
CASSYDRGNTIYF
TGTGCCAGCAGTTATGACAGGGGAAACACCATATATTTT
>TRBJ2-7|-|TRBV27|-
CASSLSRGEVNEQYF
TGTGCCAGCAGTTTATCTAGGGGGGAAGTGAACGAGCAGTACTTC
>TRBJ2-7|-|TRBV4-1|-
CASSPSSAVSYEQYF
TGCGCCAGCAGCCCCTCTTCGGCAGTGTCCTACGAGCAGTACTTC
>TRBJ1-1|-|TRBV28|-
CASTSLPPQGEAFF
TGTGCCAGTACTTCCCTCCCCCCGCAGGGAGAAGCTTTCTTT
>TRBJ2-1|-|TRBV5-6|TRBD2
CASSLVAGAYNEQFF
TGTGCCAGCAGCTTGGTGGCGGGAGCCTACAATGAGCAGTTCTTC
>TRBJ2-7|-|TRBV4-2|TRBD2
CASSQDFLSGRAMFPHF
TGTGCCAGCAGCCAAGATTTTTTGAGCGGGAGGGCCATGTTTCCACACTTC
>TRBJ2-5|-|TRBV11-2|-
CASSSTGTDQETQYF
TGTGCCAGCAGCTCGACGGGGACGGATCAAGAGACCCAGTACTTC
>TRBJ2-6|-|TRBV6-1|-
CASTGTGANVLTF
TGTGCCAGCACGGGTACTGGGGCCAACGTCCTGACTTTC
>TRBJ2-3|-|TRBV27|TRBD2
CASSWTSGVWGTDTQYF
TGTGCCAGCAGTTGGACTAGCGGTGTCTGGGGCACAGATACGCAGTATTTT
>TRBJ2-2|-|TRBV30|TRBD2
CAWTTSGRALTGELFF
TGTGCCTGGACGACTAGCGGGAGGGCCTTGACCGGGGAGCTGTTTTTT
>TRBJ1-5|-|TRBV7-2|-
CASSLEAGPGPQHF
TGTGCCAGCAGCTTAGAGGCAGGGCCGGGGCCCCAGCATTTT
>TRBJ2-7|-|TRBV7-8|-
CASSSHRATYEQYF
TGTGCCAGCAGCTCGCACAGGGCGACCTACGAGCAGTACTTC
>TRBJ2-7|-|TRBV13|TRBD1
CASSLFRDSSYEQYF
TGTGCCAGCAGCCTTTTCCGGGACAGCTCCTACGAGCAGTACTTC
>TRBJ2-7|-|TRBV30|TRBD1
CAWERDRFSYEQYF
TGTGCCTGGGAACGGGACAGATTCTCCTACGAGCAGTACTTC